This T cell receptor beta chain was obtained from a study of technical replicates of blood from several donors. The method was immunoSEQ multiplex PCR; TCRdb's version includes in-frame clones alone and lacks a portion of them. The profile covers around 90,000 clones, with roughly 93% appearing a single time and about 0.27% taken by the ten largest. Germline CDR1 is LNHDA and CDR2 is SQIVND (reference sequence). The CDR3 is 16 amino acids. V lost 4 bases, J lost 11 bases, and 14 bases stayed unmatched. Material: T cells isolated from PBMCs. The TCR sequence derives from a human donor in good health. The chain couples TRBV19 to TRBJ2-1; 10 nucleotides align to TRBD1. CDR3 sequence reads: CASSNPGGQGHGKQFF. The CDR3 nucleotides read TGTGCCAGTAGTAACCCAGGGGGACAGGGGCACGGTAAGCAGTTCTTC.